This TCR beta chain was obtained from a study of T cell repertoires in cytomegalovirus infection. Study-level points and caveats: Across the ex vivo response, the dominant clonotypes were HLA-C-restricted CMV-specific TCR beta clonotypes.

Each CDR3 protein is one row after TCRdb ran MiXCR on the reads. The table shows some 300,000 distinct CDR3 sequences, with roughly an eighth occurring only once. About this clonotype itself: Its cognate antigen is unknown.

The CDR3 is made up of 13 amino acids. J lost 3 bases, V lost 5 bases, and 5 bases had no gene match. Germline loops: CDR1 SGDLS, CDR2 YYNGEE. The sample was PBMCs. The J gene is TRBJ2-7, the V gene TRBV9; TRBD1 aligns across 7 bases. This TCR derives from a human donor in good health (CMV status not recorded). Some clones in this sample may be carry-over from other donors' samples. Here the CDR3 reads CASRSGQLYEQYF. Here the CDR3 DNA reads TGTGCCAGCAGGTCGGGACAGCTCTACGAGCAGTACTTC. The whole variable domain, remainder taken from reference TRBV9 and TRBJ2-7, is DSGVTQTPKHLITATGQRVTLRCSPRSGDLSVYWYQQSLDQGLQFLIQYYNGEERAKGNILERFSAQQFPDLHSELNLSSLELGDSALYFCASRSGQLYEQYFGPGTRLTVT.